This T cell receptor (beta chain) appears in the sequencing data of a study of cytomegalovirus exposure and HLA in healthy donors. Study-wide findings and caveats: TCR beta sequences reportedly predicted the HLA-A and HLA-B alleles of most subjects accurately.

With respect to this clone: Its matching antigen is unknown.

A multiplex PCR was run with 60 Vbeta primers and 13 Jbeta primers. Clones were sequenced by immunoSEQ multiplex PCR, and TCRdb holds only the in-frame ones, with some missing. The sample's table shows around 40,000 clones. The receptor was derived from a man aged 30 to 39 in good health and CMV-seronegative. The sequencing sample was made of PBMCs.

The CDR3 loop is CASSLVTGGNQPQHF. DNA for the CDR3: TGCGCCAGCAGCTTGGTTACAGGCGGCAATCAGCCCCAGCATTTT. The rearrangement uses TRBV5-1 and TRBJ1-5, with a possible D match to TRBD1 (5 bases). Per germline, CDR1 SGHRS and CDR2 YFSETQ. The V end was cut by 0 bases, the J end by 2 bases, with 9 bases between. CDR3 length: 15 amino acids.